The rows below give T cell receptor beta chains drawn from one sample of a study of blood T cells in healthy people across ages. MiXCR was run by TCRdb on the 5' RACE reads, yielding one entry per CDR3 protein. The sample yields hundreds of thousands of distinct CDR3 sequences, more than 25% seen once. Sequenced: blood. The receptor source for this set is a woman aged 80 or older in good health. CDR3s include the opening cysteine and the closing phenylalanine or tryptophan. The D gene is left open where the match is weak. Where a row states a size, it is once, few, many or the class of an expanded clone; other rows omit it.

TRBJ2-7	NA	NA	14	TRBV10-2	TGCGCCAGCAGTGAAGGGCAGGCGGCCTACGAGCAGTACTTC	CASSEGQAAYEQYF
TRBJ2-3	NA	NA	15	TRBV25-1	TGTGCCAGCAGGGACTCAGGGGCCCGGGGAGATACGCAGTATTTT	CASRDSGARGDTQYF
TRBJ1-2	TRBD1	many	15	TRBV6-2/TRBV6-3	TGTGCCAGCAGTTCCCAGGGACAGGGGGCGAGTGGCTACACCTTC	CASSSQGQGASGYTF
TRBJ2-3	TRBD2	NA	15	TRBV7-2	TGTGCCAGCAGCTTAGAGGGCGGGAGCCCAGATACGCAGTATTTT	CASSLEGGSPDTQYF
TRBJ1-5	NA	few	13	TRBV30	TGTGCCTGGAGTCGTCAGGGAAATCAGCCCCAGCATTTT	CAWSRQGNQPQHF
TRBJ2-1	NA	NA	12	TRBV14	TGTGCCAGCAGACGGGGGTGGGATGAGCAGTTCTTC	CASRRGWDEQFF
TRBJ2-3	NA	few	15	TRBV2	TGTGCCAGCCAGGGCAGGACCACTAGCACAGATACGCAGTATTTT	CASQGRTTSTDTQYF
TRBJ1-4	NA	NA	16	TRBV4-3	TGCGCCAGCAGCCAAGATTTCAGGGGCACTAATGAAAAACTGTTTTTT	CASSQDFRGTNEKLFF
TRBJ1-2	TRBD1	many	14	TRBV6-5	TGTGCCAGCAGCCGGGGGACAGGTGGCTATGGCTACACCTTC	CASSRGTGGYGYTF
TRBJ1-5	TRBD1	many	15	TRBV6-1	TGTGCCAGCAGCGTGGGACAGGGGGGAAATCAGCCCCAGCATTTT	CASSVGQGGNQPQHF
TRBJ2-3	TRBD2	NA	15	TRBV20-1	TGCAGTGCTAGAGGTGAACTAGCGCTCACAGATACGCAGTATTTT	CSARGELALTDTQYF
TRBJ1-2	NA	many	16	TRBV14	TGTGCCAGCAGCCTGGGCGGGGGTCGCTCCTCCTATGGCTACACCTTC	CASSLGGGRSSYGYTF
TRBJ1-2	TRBD1	few	12	TRBV20-1	TGCAGTGCACCGAGGACAGGGCACGGCTACACCTTC	CSAPRTGHGYTF
TRBJ2-3	TRBD2	few	16	TRBV5-1	TGCGCCAGCAGCTATCTAGCGGGGGGGCCATTAGATACGCAGTATTTT	CASSYLAGGPLDTQYF
TRBJ2-1	TRBD1	many	14	TRBV6-6	TGTGCCAGCAGGGACAGGGGTGCCTACAATGAGCAGTTCTTC	CASRDRGAYNEQFF
TRBJ2-5	TRBD2	few	15	TRBV5-1	TGCGCCAGCGGAAGACTAGCGGGGGACCAAGAGACCCAGTACTTC	CASGRLAGDQETQYF
TRBJ1-2	NA	NA	13	TRBV19	TGTGCCAGTAGTATAGGCTCAGGGTATGGCTACACCTTC	CASSIGSGYGYTF
TRBJ2-5	NA	many	17	TRBV27	TGTGCCAGCAGTTTATCCGCCAGGGGCGGTTGGGTCGAGACCCAGTACTTC	CASSLSARGGWVETQYF
TRBJ1-6	NA	many	14	TRBV12-3/TRBV12-4	TGTGCCAGCACTAGACACGAAGAGGGTTCACCCCTCCACTTT	CASTRHEEGSPLHF
TRBJ2-1	NA	NA	13	TRBV11-2	TGTGCCAGCAGCTTAGTATCCGGAGAAGCGCAGTTCTTC	CASSLVSGEAQFF
TRBJ1-1	NA	few	15	TRBV7-9	TGTGCCAGCAGCCCCCGAGGGGAGCGGAACACTGAAGCTTTCTTT	CASSPRGERNTEAFF
TRBJ2-7	TRBD1	NA	13	TRBV6-2/TRBV6-3	TGTGCCAGCAGAAGGGGACAGATCTACAAGCAGTACTTC	CASRRGQIYKQYF
TRBJ1-2	NA	NA	14	TRBV6-5	TGTGCCAGCAGTGACACCGGGACAAACCGGCGCTACACCTTC	CASSDTGTNRRYTF
TRBJ2-4	TRBD1	many	13	TRBV6-5	TGTGCCAGCAAGCGGACAGGGGAGGACATTCAGTACTTC	CASKRTGEDIQYF
TRBJ2-5	NA	NA	15	TRBV5-1	TGCGCCAGCAGCTGGACTAGTGGGGGGGCCGAGACCCAGTACTTC	CASSWTSGGAETQYF
TRBJ2-5	TRBD2	many	16	TRBV27	TGTGCCAGCAGTTTGGGCAGCGGGGGGAGGAGAGAGACCCAGTACTTC	CASSLGSGGRRETQYF
TRBJ2-2	NA	few	16	TRBV7-2	TGTGCCAGCGTCCCAGCCCCGGCAGGGGGGACCGGGGAGCTGTTTTTT	CASVPAPAGGTGELFF
TRBJ2-7	TRBD1	many	16	TRBV20-1	TGCAGTGCTAGAAAATCGGGACAGGGAGTTTTCTACGAGCAGTACTTC	CSARKSGQGVFYEQYF
TRBJ2-1	TRBD1	once	15	TRBV9	TGTGCCAGCAGCAGGACAGGACCTTCCTACAATGAGCAGTTCTTC	CASSRTGPSYNEQFF
TRBJ2-1	NA	few	12	TRBV7-2	TGTGCCAGCAGCCTGACAGTCCATGAGCAGTTCTTC	CASSLTVHEQFF
TRBJ1-1	NA	NA	13	TRBV19	TGTGCCAGTAGTATCAAGTCAAGCCGGGAAGCTTTCTTT	CASSIKSSREAFF
TRBJ1-6	TRBD1	many	15	TRBV7-2	TGTGCCAGCAGCTTCGCGGGGACAGGGAGTTCACCCCTCCACTTT	CASSFAGTGSSPLHF
TRBJ2-5	NA	many	14	TRBV4-3	TGCGCCAGCAGCCAAGGGGGGGTCTCAGAGACCCAGTACTTC	CASSQGGVSETQYF
TRBJ1-2	NA	many	13	TRBV29-1	TGCAGCGTTGAAGATCGAGGGGCCTATGGCTACACCTTC	CSVEDRGAYGYTF
TRBJ2-1	NA	NA	14	TRBV7-9	TGTGCCAGCAGCTTAGAAGGTCTACGTATTGAGCAGTTCTTC	CASSLEGLRIEQFF
TRBJ2-1	TRBD2	NA	13	TRBV6-6	TGTGCCAGCCAGCGGGGGGGGGACAATGAGCAGTTCTTC	CASQRGGDNEQFF
TRBJ2-3	NA	many	14	TRBV29-1	TGCAGCGTTGAGGGGGATCGCGGCACAGATACGCAGTATTTT	CSVEGDRGTDTQYF
TRBJ2-7	NA	NA	15	TRBV6-2/TRBV6-3	TGTGCCAGCAGTTACTCCGGGTTGTCCTACAATGAGCAGTACTTC	CASSYSGLSYNEQYF
TRBJ2-1	NA	many	12	TRBV25-1	TGTGCCAGCAGTGAACGTGACAATGAGCAGTTCTTC	CASSERDNEQFF
TRBJ2-7	NA	few	14	TRBV7-2	TGTGCCAGCAGCTTAAGGTCTGGCTCCTACGAGCAGTACTTC	CASSLRSGSYEQYF
TRBJ1-4	NA	NA	14	TRBV2	TGTGCCAGCAGTACCAGGGCAACTAATGTAAAACTGTTTTTT	CASSTRATNVKLFF
TRBJ2-5	TRBD2	NA	16	TRBV6-1	TGTGCCAGCACTCAACCGGTGCTAGCGGGACGCGAGACCCAGTACTTC	CASTQPVLAGRETQYF
TRBJ2-7	TRBD1	few	19	TRBV6-5	TGTGCCGGCAGTTACTCTAACAGGGGGCCTCTTTCTACTACTACCGAGCAGTACTTC	CAGSYSNRGPLSTTTEQYF
TRBJ2-5	NA	NA	13	TRBV7-9	TGTGCCAGCAGCTTAGCTGGAACAAGGGGGCAGTACTTC	CASSLAGTRGQYF
TRBJ1-4	NA	many	14	TRBV7-9	TGTGCCAGCAGCTTTGTGTCAACTAATGAAAAACTGTTTTTT	CASSFVSTNEKLFF
TRBJ2-3	NA	NA	14	TRBV18	TGTGCCAGCTCGTCACGTGGGGGCCCAGATACGCAGTATTTT	CASSSRGGPDTQYF
TRBJ1-5	NA	many	16	TRBV20-1	TGCAGTGCTAGAGATGTGGGGGGCTATGGCAATCAGCCCCAGCATTTT	CSARDVGGYGNQPQHF
TRBJ1-1	NA	NA	13	TRBV28	TGTGCCAGCAGAGGGGCGGTGAACACTGAAGCTTTCTTT	CASRGAVNTEAFF
TRBJ1-2	TRBD1	NA	13	TRBV2	TGTGCCAGCATGTTACAGGGGTACTATGGCTACACCTTC	CASMLQGYYGYTF
TRBJ2-7	NA	once	14	TRBV5-1	TGCGTCAGCAGCTTGGATGGACTCTCCTACGAGCAGTACTTC	CVSSLDGLSYEQYF
TRBJ2-4	TRBD1	many	15	TRBV6-5	TGTGCCAGCAGGACAGGGGGCCAAGCCAAAAACATTCAGTACTTC	CASRTGGQAKNIQYF
TRBJ1-1	TRBD1	NA	16	TRBV13	TGTGCCAGCAGCCGCCAACCGGGACAGGGGCACACTGAAGCTTTCTTT	CASSRQPGQGHTEAFF
TRBJ1-1	NA	few	15	TRBV24-1	TGTGCCACCAGTGGGGGGCTGGGGGCGAGCACTGAAGCTTTCTTT	CATSGGLGASTEAFF
TRBJ2-1	NA	few	15	TRBV5-4	TGCGCCAGCAGCTTCGGTAGCAGGGTTGCCAATGAGCAGTTCTTC	CASSFGSRVANEQFF
TRBJ2-7	TRBD2	few	14	TRBV30	TGTGCCTGTGGCTTGGCGGGGGGTTCCTACGAGCAGTACTTC	CACGLAGGSYEQYF
TRBJ1-2	TRBD1	few	16	TRBV3-1	TGTGCCAGCAGCCAAGAGTGGGGACAGGGGAACTATGGCTACACCTTC	CASSQEWGQGNYGYTF
TRBJ1-6	NA	NA	13	TRBV24-1	TGTGCCACCAGTGACCCCGTCTCAAGAGCCCTCCACTTT	CATSDPVSRALHF